This T cell receptor beta chain was recovered during a study of tumor and adjacent non-tumor tissue in lung cancer. Overall study context: There were some 11 adenocarcinoma, a couple of squamous cell carcinoma and 1 small cell lung cancer cases. Aged about 31 to 80 years, patients included under 13 men and 4 to 6 women with stage I to III disease. Study findings and constraints: Tumor tissue had significantly higher TCR diversity than normal lung.

Three rounds of nested PCR, following a modified ARM-PCR protocol, produced the TCRbeta library. TCRdb reprocessed the multiplex PCR reads with MiXCR, giving one entry per CDR3 protein. The table lists 90,000 to 110,000 distinct CDR3 sequences, 75% of them singletons. Germline assignment: CDR1 SQVTM and CDR2 ANQGSEA. The V and J ends lost 6 bases and 13 bases respectively, with 24 bases between them. The length of the CDR3 is 14 residues. As to this clonotype: Its specificity is unknown.

This sample's RNA came from whole unsorted tissue. Donors were chemotherapy-naive, newly diagnosed lung cancer surgical patients in China, August–late 2014. This clonotype was sampled from a woman aged 60-70 years with non-small cell lung cancer. The specimen was lung tumor tissue. The J gene is TRBJ2-2, the V gene TRBV29-1, with D perhaps being TRBD1 or TRBD2 (5 bases each). The CDR3 DNA sequence: TGCAGCGTGGGGGTTACAGGTGGCACAGGCATGCTGTTTTTT. Amino acid sequence: CSVGVTGGTGMLFF.